The 23 T cell receptor beta chains reported below all come from one sample, sequenced in a study of T-cell memory formation after mild COVID-19. TCRdb fed the 5' RACE reads into MiXCR, producing one record per CDR3 protein. The sample shows 170,000 or so distinct CDR3 sequences, roughly 28% of them seen only once. The specimen sequenced was PBMCs or a T cell subset sorted from them (not recorded which). These receptors were collected from an adult woman who had mild COVID-19 (a few samples of this study predate the infection). Cell type and time point are not known.

The gene calls are TRBV6-1 and TRBJ1-5; no firm D call. V was shortened by 9 bases and J by 5 bases, with 11 bases between the two germline ends. The germline CDR1 and CDR2 sequences are MNHNS and SASEGT. The CDR3 length is 12 residues. The CDR3, as DNA: TGTGCCAGTTTCGCCCCCGATCAGCCCCAGCATTTT. Translation: CASFAPDQPQHF.

Only a few counts were recorded for this clonotype. The gene calls are TRBV9 and TRBJ2-5; D is unresolved. Per the germline V gene, CDR1 is SGDLS and CDR2 is YYNGEE. CDR3 length: 15 residues. V was clipped by 0 bases and J by 4 bases, with 13 bases between them. CDR3 in amino acids: CASSVDVSRRETQYF. Written as DNA, the CDR3 is TGTGCCAGCAGCGTAGACGTTTCACGGAGAGAGACCCAGTACTTC.

This clonotype was observed a few times. The rearrangement joins TRBV20-1 to TRBJ2-3; no reliable D call. This CDR3 spans 13 amino acids. The ends were cut back, 1 base at V and 2 bases at J, with 7 bases in the middle. Germline lookup yields CDR1 DFQATT and CDR2 SNEGSKA (reference sequence). The CDR3 is CSARVEYTDTQYF. The CDR3 nucleotides are TGCAGTGCTAGAGTTGAGTACACAGATACGCAGTATTTT.

The chain carries TRBV6-5 and TRBJ1-4, with 10 bases lining up with TRBD1. The CDR3 has 17 residues. Germline CDR1 is MNHEY and CDR2 is SVGAGI. J gave up 6 bases and V 6 bases, and 13 bases lay outside the gene matches. CDR3 residues: CASSRTTGGSEDEKLFF. The DNA of the CDR3 is TGTGCCAGCAGCCGGACGACAGGGGGCTCAGAGGATGAAAAACTGTTTTTT.

The rearrangement joins TRBV7-8 to TRBJ2-7; D remains ambiguous. This CDR3 spans 11 amino acids. V lost 2 bases and J 8 bases, leaving 7 bases between the germline ends. The germline V gene has CDR1 SGHVS and CDR2 FQNEAQ. The CDR3: CASSLTDKQYF. CDR3 in DNA: TGTGCCAGCAGCTTAACAGACAAGCAGTACTTC.

This clonotype was seen a few times. The rearrangement links TRBV12-3 or TRBV12-4 to TRBJ1-4; TRBD1 might be the D (5 bases). The CDR3 runs 14 residues. The V and J ends lost 2 bases and 7 bases respectively, with 11 bases between them. The chain's CDR3 is CASSLSGLGEKLFF. Written as DNA, the CDR3 is TGTGCCAGCAGTTTATCAGGGTTGGGTGAAAAACTGTTTTTT.

This clonotype appeared a few times. CDR3 DNA: TGTGCCAGCAGGCGAATAGTGCAGGGGGACTCACCCCTCCACTTT. It yields the protein CASRRIVQGDSPLHF. The V call is TRBV7-6, the J call TRBJ1-6; 7 bases are a match to TRBD1. Germline V gives CDR1 SGHVS, CDR2 FNYEAQ. The CDR3 has 15 amino acids. V lost 6 bases, J lost 10 bases, and 12 bases stayed unmatched.

This clonotype was recorded a few times. The rearrangement joins TRBV10-3 to TRBJ1-5, with 9 bases aligning to TRBD1. Germline-derived CDR1 and CDR2 are ENHRY and SYGVKD. The CDR3 contains 13 residues. V trimming: 8 bases; J trimming: 5 bases; junction bases outside the gene matches: 4. The CDR3, as DNA: TGTGCCATCGGGACAGGGAAAGATCAGCCCCAGCATTTT. As protein: CAIGTGKDQPQHF.

The V call is TRBV27, the J call TRBJ2-7; either TRBD1 or TRBD2 may fit D (5 bases each). The CDR3 totals 19 residues. Germline V gene lookup returns CDR1 MNHEY and CDR2 SMNVEV (reference sequence). Trimming left V 2 bases short and J 2 bases short, with 25 bases between. The DNA of the CDR3 is TGTGCCAGCAGTTTAGGGTTTATTTCTGGGGGACGGATTACCTACGAGCAGTACTTC. Translation gives CASSLGFISGGRITYEQYF.

This rearrangement joins TRBV7-9 to TRBJ2-1; no definite D call. Germline lookup yields CDR1 SEHNR and CDR2 FQNEAQ (reference sequence). Deletions cut 5 bases from V and 7 bases from J, with 9 bases between. The CDR3 is made up of 12 amino acids. Written as DNA, the CDR3 is TGTGCCAGCAGCCCCCGGCGAAATGAGCAGTTCTTC. It translates to CASSPRRNEQFF.

V usage is TRBV7-2 and J usage is TRBJ2-7; weak D call: TRBD2 (5 bases). V lost 5 bases to trimming and J lost 6 bases, with 20 bases between them. CDR1 and CDR2 from the germline V gene are SGHTA and FQGNSA. The CDR3 runs 15 residues. Written as DNA, the CDR3 is TGTGCCAGCAGCCCCCCGGGGATACGCGTTGGCGAGCAGTACTTC. This sequence encodes CASSPPGIRVGEQYF.

This clonotype was detected only a few times. This chain joins TRBV4-1 and TRBJ2-4; D remains unclear. This CDR3 spans 15 amino acids. Trimming cost V 0 bases and J 1 base, with 7 bases left between them. CDR1 is MGHRA, CDR2 YSYEKL, per germline. The CDR3 reads CASSQDRPAKNIQYF. CDR3 nucleotides: TGCGCCAGCAGCCAAGATAGACCGGCCAAAAACATTCAGTACTTC.

The chain joins TRBV4-3 to TRBJ1-3; unclear D gene. Trimming took off 0 bases at V and 4 bases at J, with 7 bases between the two ends. This CDR3 contains 14 residues. Germline V gene lookup returns CDR1 LGHNA and CDR2 YSLEER. This CDR3 reads CASSQDRSGNTIYF. The CDR3 DNA reads as TGCGCCAGCAGCCAAGATAGGTCCGGAAACACCATATATTTT.

This rearrangement joins TRBV23-1 to TRBJ1-5, with D possibly matching TRBD1 (6 bases). TRBV23-1 is marked as an open reading frame, function uncertain. V gave up 4 bases and J gave up 2 bases, with 21 bases separating them. The CDR3 sequence is 18 residues long. The chain's CDR3 is CASSPWGGGCLGNQPQHF. CDR3 in DNA: TGCGCCAGCAGTCCCTGGGGCGGGGGCTGCCTGGGCAATCAGCCCCAGCATTTT.

The chain combines TRBV4-1 with TRBJ1-4; perhaps TRBD1 as D (6 bases). The germline gives CDR1 MGHRA, CDR2 YSYEKL. The germline V and J ends were trimmed by 2 bases and 0 bases, with 10 bases remaining between them. CDR3 length: 16 amino acids. The chain's CDR3 is CASSQKGGATNEKLFF. DNA of the CDR3: TGCGCCAGCAGCCAAAAGGGGGGGGCAACTAATGAAAAACTGTTTTTT.

The rearrangement joins TRBV20-1 to TRBJ1-1; D might be TRBD1 (5 bases). CDR3 length: 13 amino acids. Per the germline V gene, CDR1 is DFQATT and CDR2 is SNEGSKA (reference sequence). Trimming pared 6 bases from V and 6 bases from J, leaving 17 bases between. The CDR3 DNA follows: TGCAGTGCAAACCATAGGGGCAGCGCTGAAGCTTTCTTT. Protein: CSANHRGSAEAFF.

As to this clonotype: A junction boundary mismatches the germline segment, possibly from a read error. The V call is TRBV11-2, the J call TRBJ2-2; tentative D call: TRBD2 (6 bases). The CDR3 spans 15 residues. Germline lookup yields CDR1 SGHAT and CDR2 FQNNGV. Written as DNA, the CDR3 is TGTGCCAGCAGCCTAGAGCCGCGGGGCACCGGGGAGCTGTTTTTT. Translation: CASSLEPRGTGELFF.

This CDR3 reads CASKSQGLRETQYF. The DNA of the CDR3 is TGTGCCAGCAAAAGCCAGGGGCTTAGGGAGACCCAGTACTTC. The chain employs TRBV2 and TRBJ2-5; D is possibly TRBD1 (6 bases). Trimming removed 7 bases from V and 5 bases from J, with 17 bases in between. Germline-derived CDR1 and CDR2 are SNHLY and FYNNEI. The CDR3 is made up of 14 amino acids.

This clonotype was seen only once. The V and J genes are TRBV12-3 or TRBV12-4 and TRBJ2-7, with 7 positions matching TRBD1. Trimming took 3 bases from V and 3 from J; bases not matched to a gene: 11. The length of the CDR3 is 16 residues. CDR3 loop: CASSFLFPGQIYEQYF. In DNA form, the CDR3 reads TGTGCCAGCAGTTTCCTCTTCCCGGGACAGATCTACGAGCAGTACTTC.

The CDR3 coding sequence is TGCAGTGCCCAAAAGGACATACTGGGACAGGGGGCATCTGAAGCTTTCTTT. This codes for CSAQKDILGQGASEAFF. The V call is TRBV20-1, the J call TRBJ1-1, with 12 bases identical to TRBD1. CDR1 and CDR2 from the germline V gene are DFQATT and SNEGSKA (reference sequence). The CDR3 is 17 amino acids. The trim removed 6 bases at V and 6 bases at J, leaving 17 bases unmatched.

This chain uses TRBV7-9 with TRBJ2-3; no firm D call. CDR1 and CDR2 (germline): SEHNR, FQNEAQ (reference sequence). There are 15 residues in the CDR3. The V and J ends lost 1 base and 6 bases respectively, with 14 bases between them. CDR3 sequence (DNA): TGTGCCAGCAGCTTAGGGATAGAGATCGGGGATACGCAGTATTTT. Amino acids: CASSLGIEIGDTQYF.

This chain connects TRBV11-1 to TRBJ1-1, with 7 bases identical to TRBD1. Germline trimming cut 5 bases from V and 7 bases from J; bases unmatched to any gene: 10. Germline V gives CDR1 SGHAT, CDR2 FQDESV (reference sequence). The CDR3 is 14 amino acids. CDR3 sequence: CASSPLGQEVEAFF. The CDR3 DNA reads as TGTGCCAGCAGCCCATTAGGACAGGAGGTTGAAGCTTTCTTT.

The gene calls are TRBV5-6 and TRBJ1-2; D uncertain. The germline CDR1 and CDR2 sequences are SGHDT and YYEEEE. The V end lost 4 bases, the J end lost 7 bases, and 14 bases lay between the germline ends. This CDR3 spans 13 amino acids. The CDR3 region has the DNA TGTGCCAGCAGCCCAAGACTTGGGAGTGGCTACACCTTC. It translates to CASSPRLGSGYTF.